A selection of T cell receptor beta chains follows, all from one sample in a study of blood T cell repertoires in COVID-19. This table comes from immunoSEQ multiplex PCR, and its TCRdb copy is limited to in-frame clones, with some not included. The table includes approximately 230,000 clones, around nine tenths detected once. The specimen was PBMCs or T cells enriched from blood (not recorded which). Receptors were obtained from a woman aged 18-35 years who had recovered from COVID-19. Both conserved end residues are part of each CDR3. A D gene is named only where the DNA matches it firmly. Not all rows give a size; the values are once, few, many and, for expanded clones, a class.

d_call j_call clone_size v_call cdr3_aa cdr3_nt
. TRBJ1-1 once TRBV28 CASSKTGWNTEAFF TGTGCCAGCAGTAAGACAGGCTGGAACACTGAAGCTTTCTTT
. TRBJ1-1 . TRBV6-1 CASSEARVGTEAFF TGTGCCAGCAGTGAAGCGAGGGTGGGGACTGAAGCTTTCTTT
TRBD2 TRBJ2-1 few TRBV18 CASSPTSSGGYNEQFF TGTGCCAGCTCACCCACGAGTAGCGGGGGTTACAATGAGCAGTTCTTC
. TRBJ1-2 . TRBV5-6 CASSLGQINYGYTF TGTGCCAGCAGCTTGGGACAGATCAACTATGGCTACACCTTC
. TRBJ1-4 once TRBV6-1 CASSEAGGEKLFF TGTGCCAGCAGTGAAGCTGGGGGGGAAAAACTGTTTTTT
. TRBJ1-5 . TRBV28 CASSTGMNQPQHF TGTGCCAGCAGTACAGGGATGAATCAGCCCCAGCATTTT
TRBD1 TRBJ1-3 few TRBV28 CATSTGTVGNTIYF TGTGCCACCAGCACCGGGACAGTCGGAAACACCATATATTTT
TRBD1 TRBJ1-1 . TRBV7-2 CASSFGQGAGAFF TGTGCCAGCAGCTTCGGACAGGGTGCTGGAGCTTTCTTT
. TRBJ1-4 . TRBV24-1 CATSPGGVLATNEKLFF TGTGCCACCAGTCCGGGCGGGGTTCTCGCAACTAATGAAAAACTGTTTTTT
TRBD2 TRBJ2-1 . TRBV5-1 CASSLRVASGVNEQFF TGCGCCAGCAGCTTAAGAGTAGCTAGCGGGGTCAATGAGCAGTTCTTC
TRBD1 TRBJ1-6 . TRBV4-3 CASSHGQGAALHF TGCGCCAGCAGCCACGGACAGGGGGCAGCCCTCCACTTT
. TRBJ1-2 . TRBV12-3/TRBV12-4 CASSLSLYGYTF TGTGCCAGCAGTCTCTCCCTGTATGGCTACACCTTC
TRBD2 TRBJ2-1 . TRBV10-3 CAIRPGTSGYYNEQFF TGTGCCATCAGACCTGGGACTAGCGGGTACTACAATGAGCAGTTCTTC
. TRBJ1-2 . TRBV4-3 CASSQDGGGYGYTF TGCGCCAGCAGCCAAGATGGGGGAGGCTATGGCTACACCTTC
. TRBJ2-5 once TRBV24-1 CATRYGETQYF TGTGCCACCAGATACGGAGAGACCCAGTACTTC
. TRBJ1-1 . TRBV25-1 CASSQGRRAFF TGTGCCAGCAGTCAGGGGCGGAGGGCTTTCTTT
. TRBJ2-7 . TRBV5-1 CASSLIAAEVEQYF TGCGCCAGCAGCTTAATAGCGGCGGAGGTCGAGCAGTACTTC
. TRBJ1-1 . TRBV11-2 CASSGRGKGEAFF TGTGCCAGCAGCGGACGGGGGAAGGGGGAAGCTTTCTTT
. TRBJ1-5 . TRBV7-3 CASSLEANQPQHF TGTGCCAGCAGCTTAGAGGCCAATCAGCCCCAGCATTTT
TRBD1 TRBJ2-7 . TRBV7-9 CASSGEGAHSYEQYF TGTGCCAGCAGCGGAGAGGGGGCCCACTCCTACGAGCAGTACTTC
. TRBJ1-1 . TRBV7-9 CASTLGGGGAFF TGTGCCAGCACCCTTGGGGGCGGGGGAGCTTTCTTT
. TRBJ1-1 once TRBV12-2 CASRFICRADLNTEAFF TGTGCAAGTCGCTTTATTTGCAGGGCCGACCTTAACACTGAAGCTTTCTTT
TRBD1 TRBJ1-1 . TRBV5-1 CASRQGALDTEAFF TGCGCCAGCAGACAGGGGGCCTTGGACACTGAAGCTTTCTTT
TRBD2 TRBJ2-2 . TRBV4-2 CASSQPVFSGRAGTGELFF TGTGCCAGCAGCCAACCTGTTTTTAGCGGGAGGGCCGGCACCGGGGAGCTGTTTTTT
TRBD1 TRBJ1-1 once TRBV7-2 CASSLGTGSMNTEAFF TGTGCCAGCAGCTTGGGGACAGGGTCGATGAACACTGAAGCTTTCTTT
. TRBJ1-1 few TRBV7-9 CASSLSSRDTEAFF TGTGCCAGCAGCTTATCTTCGAGGGACACTGAAGCTTTCTTT
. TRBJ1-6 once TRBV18 CASSPGSSYNSPLHF TGTGCCAGCTCACCAGGGAGCTCCTATAATTCACCCCTCCACTTT
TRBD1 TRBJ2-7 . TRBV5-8 CASREGQSFAEQYF TGTGCCAGCAGAGAGGGACAGTCCTTCGCCGAGCAGTACTTC
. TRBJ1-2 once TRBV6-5 CASRRTGTSGYTF TGTGCCAGCCGCCGAACCGGGACTAGTGGCTACACCTTC
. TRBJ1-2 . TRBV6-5 CASSYESFYGYTF TGTGCCAGCAGTTACGAGAGCTTCTATGGCTACACCTTC
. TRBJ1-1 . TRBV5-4 CASSLGQGGTEAFF TGTGCCAGCAGCTTGGGCCAGGGCGGCACTGAAGCTTTCTTT
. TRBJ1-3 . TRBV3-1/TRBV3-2 CASSPLGTSTIYF TGTGCCAGCAGCCCGTTAGGTACTAGCACCATATATTTT
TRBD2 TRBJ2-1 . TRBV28 CASIAGTSNNEQFF TGTGCCAGCATCGCAGGGACTAGCAACAATGAGCAGTTCTTC
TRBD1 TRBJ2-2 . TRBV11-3 CASSFLRGRITGELFF TGTGCCAGCAGCTTCCTGAGGGGGCGGATTACCGGGGAGCTGTTTTTT
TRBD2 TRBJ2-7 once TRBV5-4 CASSIAEGTSGATSYEQYF TGTGCCAGCAGTATAGCGGAGGGGACTAGCGGGGCTACCTCCTACGAGCAGTACTTC
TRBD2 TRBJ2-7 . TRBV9 CASSVGASGTYEQYF TGTGCCAGCAGCGTAGGTGCTAGCGGTACCTACGAGCAGTACTTC
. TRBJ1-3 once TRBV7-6 CASSAEGGSGNTIYF TGTGCCAGCAGCGCCGAAGGGGGTAGTGGAAACACCATATATTTT
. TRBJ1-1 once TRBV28 CASHPRNTEAFF TGTGCCAGCCACCCGCGGAACACTGAAGCTTTCTTT
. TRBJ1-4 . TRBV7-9 CASSLDGSPNEKLFF TGTGCCAGCAGCTTAGATGGCAGTCCTAATGAAAAACTGTTTTTT
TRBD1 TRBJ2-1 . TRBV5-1 CASSLEGTGRNEQFF TGCGCCAGCAGCTTAGAGGGGACAGGACGCAATGAGCAGTTCTTC
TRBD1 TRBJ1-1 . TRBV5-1 CASSSGTANTEAFF TGCGCCAGCAGTTCCGGGACAGCGAACACTGAAGCTTTCTTT
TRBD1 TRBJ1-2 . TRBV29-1 CSVGDRGQSGYTF TGCAGCGTGGGGGACAGGGGGCAGTCTGGCTACACCTTC